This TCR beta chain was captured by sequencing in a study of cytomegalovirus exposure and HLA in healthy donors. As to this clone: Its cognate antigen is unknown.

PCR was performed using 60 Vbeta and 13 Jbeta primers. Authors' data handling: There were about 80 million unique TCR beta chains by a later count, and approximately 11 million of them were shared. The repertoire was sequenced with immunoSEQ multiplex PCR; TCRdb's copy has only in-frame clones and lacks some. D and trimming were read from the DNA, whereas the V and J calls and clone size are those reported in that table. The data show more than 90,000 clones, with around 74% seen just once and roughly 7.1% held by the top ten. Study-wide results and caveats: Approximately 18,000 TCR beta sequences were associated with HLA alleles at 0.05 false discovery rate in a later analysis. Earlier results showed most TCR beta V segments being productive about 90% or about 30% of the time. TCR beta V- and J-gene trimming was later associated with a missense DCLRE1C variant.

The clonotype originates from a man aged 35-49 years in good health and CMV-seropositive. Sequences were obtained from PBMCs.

The CDR3 DNA follows: TGTGCCAGCTCCGGCAGCGTAAACACTGAAGCTTTCTTT. It translates to CASSGSVNTEAFF. V usage is TRBV6-5 and J usage is TRBJ1-1, with unresolved D. V was pared by 8 bases and J by 2 bases, with 12 bases between. The CDR3 has 13 amino acids. Germline V gives CDR1 MNHEY, CDR2 SVGAGI.